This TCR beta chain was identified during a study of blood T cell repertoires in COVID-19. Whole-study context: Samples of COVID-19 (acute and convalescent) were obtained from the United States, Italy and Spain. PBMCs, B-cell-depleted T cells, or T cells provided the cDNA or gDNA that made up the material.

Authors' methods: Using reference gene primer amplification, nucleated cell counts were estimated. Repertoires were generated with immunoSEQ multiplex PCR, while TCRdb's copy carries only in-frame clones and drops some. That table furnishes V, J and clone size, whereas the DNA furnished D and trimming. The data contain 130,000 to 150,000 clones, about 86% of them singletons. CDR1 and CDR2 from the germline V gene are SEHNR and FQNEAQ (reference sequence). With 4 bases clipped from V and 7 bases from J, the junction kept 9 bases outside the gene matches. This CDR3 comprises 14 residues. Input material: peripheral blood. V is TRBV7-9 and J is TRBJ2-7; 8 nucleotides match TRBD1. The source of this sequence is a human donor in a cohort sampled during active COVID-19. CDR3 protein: CASSSASTGGEQYF. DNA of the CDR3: TGTGCCAGCAGCTCAGCATCTACAGGGGGAGAGCAGTACTTC.